Presented here are 19 T cell receptor beta chains from one specimen sequenced in a study of cytomegalovirus exposure and HLA in healthy donors. Primers: 60 Vbeta forward and 13 Jbeta reverse. Here immunoSEQ multiplex PCR was the method, and the copy in TCRdb shows in-frame clones only, minus some. Of about 140,000 clones in the sample, approximately 80% are singletons; the top ten hold less than 1.5%. The specimen was PBMCs. The source of these receptors is a man younger than 40 in good health and CMV-seropositive.

Notes on this clone: Given the absence of the conserved phenylalanine or tryptophan at the CDR3 end, a read error is likely. The DNA is left out, because the CDR3 cannot be placed on it with certainty; the CDR3 is given as TCRdb lists it. The chain has TRBV19 and TRBJ2-7; TRBD2, the table's D call, was not compared with the DNA. The CDR3 is 11 residues long, counting both termini. Germline V gene lookup returns CDR1 LNHDA and CDR2 SQIVND (reference sequence). CDR3 residues: CASRDSSGLSY.

This clone was counted a single time. The CDR3 sequence is CAISGGQYSNQPQHF. The CDR3 nucleotides are TGTGCCATCAGTGGTGGACAGTATAGCAATCAGCCCCAGCATTTT. The rearrangement uses TRBV10-3 and TRBJ1-5; D possibly corresponds to TRBD1 (6 bases). Trimming shortened V by 4 bases and J by 0 bases, and 10 bases separated the two germline ends. This CDR3 is built from 15 residues. Looked up from germline, CDR1 is ENHRY and CDR2 is SYGVKD.

The chain couples TRBV18 to TRBJ1-5, with 8 bases matching TRBD1. The junction had 8 bases not matched to a gene; V was cut back by 3 bases and J by 4 bases. Germline V gene lookup returns CDR1 KGHSH and CDR2 LQKENI. The CDR3 sequence is 16 residues long. DNA for the CDR3: TGTGCCAGCTCACCCTCAGGGACAGGTATTAATCAGCCCCAGCATTTT. The encoded protein is CASSPSGTGINQPQHF.

The chain combines TRBV6-5 with TRBJ2-7; 10 nucleotides align to TRBD1. CDR1 and CDR2 (germline): MNHEY, SVGAGI. The V segment lost 6 bases and the J segment 5 bases; nucleotides outside the gene matches: 10. The CDR3 consists of 15 residues. DNA of the CDR3: TGTGCCAGCAGCCGTCCGGGACAGGGGTCTCACGAGCAGTACTTC. This translates into CASSRPGQGSHEQYF.

The chain couples TRBV9 to TRBJ2-7, with 11 bases that match TRBD1. Germline loops: CDR1 SGDLS, CDR2 YYNGEE. This CDR3 has 15 residues. Trimming at V came to 4 bases and at J to 3 bases, leaving 6 bases not matched to a gene. This CDR3 is CASSRDRGFFYEQYF. CDR3 nucleotide sequence: TGTGCCAGCAGCAGGGACAGGGGGTTTTTCTACGAGCAGTACTTC.

V and J are TRBV6-1 and TRBJ2-1; no clear D gene. The CDR3 has 15 residues. V lost 7 bases to trimming and J lost 1 base, with 14 bases between them. Germline V lookup: CDR1 MNHNS, CDR2 SASEGT. CDR3 DNA sequence: TGTGCCAGCACAACCGGGTCTTCTTCCTACAATGAGCAGTTCTTC. This sequence encodes CASTTGSSSYNEQFF.

This clone showed up just a few times. The J gene is TRBJ1-1, the V gene TRBV6-5; 7 bases are a match to TRBD1. V lost 2 bases, J lost 5 bases, and 5 bases stayed unmatched. Germline values: CDR1 MNHEY, CDR2 SVGAGI. The CDR3 is 14 residues long. The CDR3 DNA reads as TGTGCCAGCAGTTACGACAGGGCGGGAACTGAAGCTTTCTTT. Residues: CASSYDRAGTEAFF.

V gene TRBV2 combines with J gene TRBJ2-3; 11 nucleotides match TRBD2. The CDR3 spans 17 residues. Trimming removed 0 bases from V and 5 bases from J; junction bases left unmatched: 7. Germline V gene sequence: CDR1 SNHLY, CDR2 FYNNEI. The CDR3 spells CASSEALSGGAQDTQYF. The CDR3, as DNA: TGTGCCAGCAGTGAAGCGCTTAGCGGGGGGGCCCAAGATACGCAGTATTTT.

The chain uses TRBV6-5 and TRBJ1-4; tentatively, D is TRBD1 (6 bases). The CDR3 extends over 13 amino acids. Germline loops: CDR1 MNHEY, CDR2 SVGAGI. V lost 6 bases and J 5 bases, leaving 10 bases between the germline ends. CDR3 DNA sequence: TGTGCCAGCAGGAGGACAGCGAATGAAAAACTGTTTTTT. Protein sequence: CASRRTANEKLFF.

The chain links TRBV19 to TRBJ2-2; 14 bases match TRBD2. The CDR3 covers 16 residues. V dropped 3 bases and J dropped 6; count of bases not matched to a gene: 3. Germline V gives CDR1 LNHDA, CDR2 SQIVND (reference sequence). CDR3 nucleotide sequence: TGTGCCAGTAGTATGGGACTAGCGGGAGCCTCCGGGGAGCTGTTTTTT. This codes for CASSMGLAGASGELFF.

The chain has TRBV28 and TRBJ1-4; 8 positions match TRBD1. CDR1 and CDR2 (germline): MDHEN, SYDVKM. The V and J ends lost 11 bases and 8 bases, in that order; junction bases with no gene match: 10. The CDR3 spans 13 residues. This chain's CDR3 is CAGQDRAREKLFF. The CDR3 region has the DNA TGTGCCGGCCAGGACAGGGCGAGGGAAAAACTGTTTTTT.

V usage is TRBV5-1 and J usage is TRBJ2-3, with TRBD2 matching 7 bases. Germline V CDR1 and CDR2: SGHRS, YFSETQ. The ends lost 1 base at V and 5 bases at J; junction bases unmatched: 7. The CDR3 covers 15 residues. CDR3 DNA: TGCGCCAGCAGCTTGACTAGCGATCAGAGAGATACGCAGTATTTT. Its protein is CASSLTSDQRDTQYF.

The CDR3 loop reads CTSSPRGLAENYEQYF. CDR3 coding DNA: TGCACCAGCAGCCCACGTGGACTAGCGGAAAACTACGAGCAGTACTTC. J is TRBJ2-7 and V is TRBV1; the table's TRBD2 call for D was not verified on the DNA. TRBV1 is flagged as a pseudogene. The CDR3 sequence is 16 residues long.

The chain employs TRBV5-1 and TRBJ2-5, with 10 bases matching TRBD2. V was clipped by 0 bases and J by 5 bases; unmatched bases: 19. CDR1 is SGHRS and CDR2 is YFSETQ in the germline V gene. This CDR3 has 20 amino acids. DNA of the CDR3: TGCGCCAGCAGCTTGGACGGTCCTAGCGGGAGTAGGGGGTCAAGGGAGACCCAGTACTTC. Protein: CASSLDGPSGSRGSRETQYF.

V is TRBV27 and J is TRBJ1-1, with TRBD1 matching over 7 bases. The junction had 4 bases not matched to a gene; V was cut back by 5 bases and J by 1 base. Germline CDR1 reads MNHEY; CDR2 reads SMNVEV (reference sequence). The CDR3 covers 14 residues. The CDR3 DNA sequence: TGTGCCAGCAGTCCTTGGACAGGGAACACTGAAGCTTTCTTT. This encodes CASSPWTGNTEAFF.

J is TRBJ2-7 and V is TRBV5-6; TRBD1 is a possible D gene (7 bases). CDR3 length: 13 amino acids. From germline, CDR1 is SGHDT and CDR2 YYEEEE. Deletions cut 8 bases from V and 4 bases from J, with 16 bases between. CDR3 protein: CASSRGAPYEQYF. CDR3 coding DNA: TGTGCCAGTTCCAGGGGGGCCCCATACGAGCAGTACTTC. The full variable domain, rest sourced from reference TRBV5-6 and TRBJ2-7, is DAGVTQSPTHLIKTRGQQVTLRCSPKSGHDTVSWYQQALGQGPQFIFQYYEEEERQRGNFPDRFSGHQFPNYSSELNVNALLLGDSALYLCASSRGAPYEQYFGPGTRLTVT.

This clone was found once. This chain uses TRBV21-1 with TRBJ1-4. TRBV21-1 is marked as a pseudogene. CDR3 length equals 14 residues. CDR3 in amino acids: CASSPWTRGGKLFF. CDR3 sequence (DNA): TGTGCCAGCAGCCCCTGGACTCGAGGAGGAAAACTGTTTTTT.

J is TRBJ2-1 and V is TRBV13; 10 nucleotides line up with TRBD2. With V trimmed by 3 bases and J by 10 bases, 6 bases remained unmatched. The germline gives CDR1 PRHDT, CDR2 FYEKMQ (reference sequence). This CDR3 region has 14 residues. The CDR3 sequence: CASSLSGRAWEQFF. The CDR3 coding sequence is TGTGCCAGCAGCTTGAGCGGGAGGGCCTGGGAGCAGTTCTTC.

The chain employs TRBV27 and TRBJ1-4, with D uncertain. Germline-derived CDR1 and CDR2 are MNHEY and SMNVEV (reference sequence). The CDR3 consists of 13 residues. V was trimmed by 3 bases and J by 2 bases, leaving 4 bases between them. The CDR3 region has the DNA TGTGCCAGCAGTTTCAGTACTAATGAAAAACTGTTTTTT. Translated: CASSFSTNEKLFF.